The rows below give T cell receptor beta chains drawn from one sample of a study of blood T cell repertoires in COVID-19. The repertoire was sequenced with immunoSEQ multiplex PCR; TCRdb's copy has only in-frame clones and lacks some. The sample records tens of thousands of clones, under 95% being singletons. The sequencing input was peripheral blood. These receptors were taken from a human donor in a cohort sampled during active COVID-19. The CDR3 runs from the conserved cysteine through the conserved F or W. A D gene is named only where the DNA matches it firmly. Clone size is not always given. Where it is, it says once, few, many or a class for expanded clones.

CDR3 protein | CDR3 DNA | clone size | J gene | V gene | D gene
CASSPRQGAYEQYF | TGTGCCAGCAGCCCCCGCCAGGGGGCCTACGAGCAGTACTTC | once | TRBJ2-7 | TRBV11-2 | TRBD1
CASSYSVRLTGEQYF | TGTGCCAGCAGTTACTCGGTCCGGTTAACTGGCGAGCAGTACTTC | NA | TRBJ2-7 | TRBV6-5 | NA
CASSFSSETQYF | TGTGCCAGCAGCTTTAGTTCAGAGACCCAGTACTTC | once | TRBJ2-5 | TRBV7-8 | NA
CSVESFGGGTEAFF | TGCAGCGTTGAATCGTTCGGGGGAGGCACTGAAGCTTTCTTT | NA | TRBJ1-1 | TRBV29-1 | NA
CASSWSGGIVPYEQYF | TGTGCCAGTAGTTGGTCAGGGGGAATAGTCCCCTACGAGCAGTACTTC | NA | TRBJ2-7 | TRBV19 | TRBD1
CASSFQGRNEQYF | TGTGCCAGCAGTTTCCAGGGTAGGAACGAGCAGTACTTC | NA | TRBJ2-7 | TRBV12-3/TRBV12-4 | NA
CASNGRGQVSNSPLHF | TGTGCTTCTAACGGCAGGGGGCAAGTTAGTAATTCACCCCTCCACTTT | NA | TRBJ1-6 | TRBV30 | TRBD1
CASSHRGTYEQYF | TGTGCCAGCAGTCACAGGGGAACCTACGAGCAGTACTTC | NA | TRBJ2-7 | TRBV11-1 | TRBD1
CASSLAGGRSAKAFF | TGTGCCAGCAGCTTAGCAGGCGGGCGAAGCGCAAAAGCTTTCTTT | NA | TRBJ1-1 | TRBV11-2 | NA
CATSNTLASSGVPPLYGYTF | TGTGCCACCAGCAATACCCTTGCTAGCAGTGGGGTCCCCCCTCTGTATGGCTACACCTTC | once | TRBJ1-2 | TRBV15 | NA
CASSRPGKTNEKLFF | TGTGCCAGCAGCCGCCCAGGGAAAACTAATGAAAAACTGTTTTTT | NA | TRBJ1-4 | TRBV5-6 | NA
CASSLGHSNQPQHF | TGTGCCAGCAGTTTGGGACATAGCAATCAGCCCCAGCATTTT | NA | TRBJ1-5 | TRBV27 | NA
CASSVGTGTTSEQYF | TGTGCCAGCAGCGTCGGGACAGGGACGACCTCCGAGCAGTACTTC | NA | TRBJ2-7 | TRBV9 | TRBD1
CAIAGTSYEQYF | TGTGCCATCGCCGGGACAAGCTACGAGCAGTACTTC | NA | TRBJ2-7 | TRBV2 | NA
CASSQAGGQGYRTDTQYF | TGCGCCAGCAGCCAAGCTGGGGGACAGGGGTATCGCACAGATACGCAGTATTTT | NA | TRBJ2-3 | TRBV4-1 | TRBD1
CASSLRTPSIRDTEAFF | TGTGCCAGCAGCTTACGCACTCCTTCAATCAGGGACACTGAAGCTTTCTTT | NA | TRBJ1-1 | TRBV11-2 | NA
CASSDGQGYLSYEQYF | TGCGCCAGCAGTGATGGACAGGGCTACCTCTCCTACGAGCAGTACTTC | once | TRBJ2-7 | TRBV10-1 | TRBD1
CASSESATYEQYF | TGTGCCAGCAGTGAAAGCGCGACCTACGAGCAGTACTTC | NA | TRBJ2-7 | TRBV6-1 | NA
CASFGQGFYGYTF | TGTGCCAGCTTTGGACAGGGGTTCTATGGCTACACCTTC | once | TRBJ1-2 | TRBV19 | TRBD1
CASSLGGNSPLHF | TGTGCCAGCAGCTTGGGAGGGAATTCACCCCTCCACTTT | NA | TRBJ1-6 | TRBV7-6 | NA
CASSVLAGPSYEQYF | TGTGCCAGCAGCGTCCTAGCGGGGCCGTCCTACGAGCAGTACTTC | NA | TRBJ2-7 | TRBV7-7 | TRBD2
CASSIETALNEKLFF | TGTGCCAGCAGTATCGAGACAGCCCTTAATGAAAAACTGTTTTTT | NA | TRBJ1-4 | TRBV28 | NA